The TCR beta chain under discussion was sequenced for a study of T cells in localized non-small cell lung cancer. Study-wide points: Sequencing involved a lone tumor region, leaving heterogeneity possible.

Concerning this clone itself: What it recognizes is unknown.

The method was immunoSEQ multiplex PCR; TCRdb's version includes in-frame clones alone and lacks a portion of them. The table shows around 50,000 clones, with roughly 88% occurring only once. Specimen: peripheral blood, collected before any cancer treatment. The source is a woman aged 35-70 years with stage I lung adenocarcinoma.

CDR3 protein: CASSQDATGVTYNEQFF. The CDR3 region has the DNA TGTGCCAGCAGCCAAGATGCGACAGGGGTCACCTACAATGAGCAGTTCTTC. The J gene is TRBJ2-1, the V gene TRBV4-2, with TRBD1 identical over 8 bases. CDR1 is LGHNA, CDR2 YNFKEQ, per germline. There are 17 residues in the CDR3. J was trimmed by 2 bases and V by 0 bases; bases with no gene match: 6.